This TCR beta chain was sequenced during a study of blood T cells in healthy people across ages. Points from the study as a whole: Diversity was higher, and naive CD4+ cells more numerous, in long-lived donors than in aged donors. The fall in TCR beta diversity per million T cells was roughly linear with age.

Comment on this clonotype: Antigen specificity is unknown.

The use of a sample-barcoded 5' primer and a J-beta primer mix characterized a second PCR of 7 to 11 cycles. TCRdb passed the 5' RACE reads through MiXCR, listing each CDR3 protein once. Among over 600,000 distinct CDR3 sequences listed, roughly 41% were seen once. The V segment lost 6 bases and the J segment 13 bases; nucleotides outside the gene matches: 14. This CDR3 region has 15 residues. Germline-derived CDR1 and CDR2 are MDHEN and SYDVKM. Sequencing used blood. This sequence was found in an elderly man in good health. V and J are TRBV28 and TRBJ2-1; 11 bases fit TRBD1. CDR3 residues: CASSPGGTGGETQFF. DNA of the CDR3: TGTGCCAGCAGCCCAGGGGGGACAGGGGGAGAGACCCAGTTCTTC.